Below, one TCR beta chain is given with its context. The antigen is unknown. Upon completion of under eleven days in culture, CD4+ T cells were isolated. No vaccinee had earlier SARS-CoV-2 infection, and nucleocapsid antibodies were negative. These data originate in a study of vaccination effects on CD4 cells after COVID-19. General study findings and limits: In the late period after vaccination, infection- and vaccine-induced clones contracted markedly.

Method: immunoSEQ multiplex PCR; TCRdb's copy keeps in-frame clones and lacks some. The sample lists 50,000 or so clones, approximately 65% occurring once. The germline CDR1 and CDR2 sequences are SGDLS and YYNGEE. V gave up 3 bases and J gave up 2 bases; unmatched junction bases: 8. The CDR3 contains 16 residues. The genes are TRBV9 and TRBJ2-3, with 8 bases fitting TRBD2. This material consisted of CD4+ T cells from PBMCs cultured without peptide, taken before COVID-19 vaccination. This sequence originates from a human donor who received a COVID-19 vaccine. The CDR3 here is CASSARAGANTDTQYF. The CDR3 DNA reads TGTGCCAGCAGCGCCCGAGCGGGGGCGAACACAGATACGCAGTATTTT.